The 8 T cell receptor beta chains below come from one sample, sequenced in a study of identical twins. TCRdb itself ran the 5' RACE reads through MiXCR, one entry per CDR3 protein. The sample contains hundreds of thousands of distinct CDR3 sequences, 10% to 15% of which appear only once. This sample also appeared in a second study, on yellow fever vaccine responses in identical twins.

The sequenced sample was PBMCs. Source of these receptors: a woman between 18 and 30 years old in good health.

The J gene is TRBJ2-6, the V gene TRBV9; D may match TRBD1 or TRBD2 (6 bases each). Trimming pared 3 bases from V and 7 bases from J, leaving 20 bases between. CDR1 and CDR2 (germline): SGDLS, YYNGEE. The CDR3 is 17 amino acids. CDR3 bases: TGTGCCAGCAGCGCCGCCGGGGGCCCGGCCGTAGCCAACGTCCTGACTTTC. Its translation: CASSAAGGPAVANVLTF.

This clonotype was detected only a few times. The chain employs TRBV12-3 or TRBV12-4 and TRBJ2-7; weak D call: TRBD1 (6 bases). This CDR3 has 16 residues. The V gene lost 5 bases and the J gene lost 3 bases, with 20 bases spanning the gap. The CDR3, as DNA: TGTGCCAGCAGTCTGGGGCCCCTTGGGGGCGTCTACGAGCAGTACGTC. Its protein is CASSLGPLGGVYEQYV.

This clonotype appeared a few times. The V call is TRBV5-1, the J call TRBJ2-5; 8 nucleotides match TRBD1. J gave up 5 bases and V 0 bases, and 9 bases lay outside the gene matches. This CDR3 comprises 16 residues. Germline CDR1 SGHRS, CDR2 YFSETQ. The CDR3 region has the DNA TGCGCCAGCAGCTTGGTTCTGCAGGGGGCAATGGAGACCCAGTACTTC. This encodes CASSLVLQGAMETQYF.

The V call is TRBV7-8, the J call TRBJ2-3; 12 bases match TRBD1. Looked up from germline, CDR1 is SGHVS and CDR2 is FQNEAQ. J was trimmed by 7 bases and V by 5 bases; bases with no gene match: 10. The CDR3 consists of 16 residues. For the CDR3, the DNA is TGTGCCAGCAGCCAACCGGGACAGGGGGCACGGAATACGCAGTATTTT. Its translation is CASSQPGQGARNTQYF.

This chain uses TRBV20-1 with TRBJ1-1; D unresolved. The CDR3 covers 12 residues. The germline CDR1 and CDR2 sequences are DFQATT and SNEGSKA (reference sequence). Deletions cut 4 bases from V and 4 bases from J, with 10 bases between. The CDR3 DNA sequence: TGCAGTGCTATGGTCGGCCGCACTGAAGCTTTCTTT. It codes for CSAMVGRTEAFF.

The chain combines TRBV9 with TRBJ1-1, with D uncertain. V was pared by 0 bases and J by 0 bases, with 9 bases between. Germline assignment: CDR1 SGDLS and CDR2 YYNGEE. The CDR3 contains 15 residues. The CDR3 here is CASSVETNMNTEAFF. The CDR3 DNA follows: TGTGCCAGCAGCGTAGAGACAAACATGAACACTGAAGCTTTCTTT.

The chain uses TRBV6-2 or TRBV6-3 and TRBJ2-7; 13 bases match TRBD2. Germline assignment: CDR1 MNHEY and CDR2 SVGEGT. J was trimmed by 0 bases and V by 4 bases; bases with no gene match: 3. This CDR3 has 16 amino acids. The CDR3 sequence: CASSFRTSGGSYEQYV. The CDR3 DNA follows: TGTGCCAGCAGTTTCAGGACTAGCGGGGGCTCCTACGAGCAGTACGTC.

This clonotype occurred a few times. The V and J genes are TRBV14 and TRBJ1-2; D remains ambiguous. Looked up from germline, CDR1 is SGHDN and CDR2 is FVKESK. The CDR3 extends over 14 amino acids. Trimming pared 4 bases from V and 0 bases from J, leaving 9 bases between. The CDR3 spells CASSLDGPNYGYTF. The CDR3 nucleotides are TGTGCCAGCAGCCTGGACGGTCCTAACTATGGCTACACCTTC.